This T cell receptor (beta chain) was recorded in a study of human T cells and chemical hapten exposure (dated by TCRdb to about 2021). About the study as a whole: For sensitization, 2% DPC in acetone was applied to an approximately 2 cm by approximately 2 cm area of upper inner arm skin. Patients additionally received weekly therapeutic DPC doses to the scalp throughout the approximately 25-week study period. Patch testing was done on the upper back using Finn chambers containing 0.01% DPC, and results were scored after 6 days according to International Contact Dermatitis Research Group standards. Most of the patients in the cohort were female, and the cohort covered alopecia areata with under or over 50% scalp involvement, alopecia totalis and alopecia universalis. Libraries were pooled for sequencing, and per-sample TCR yields varied mainly because of small differences in library volumes within the pool. This study followed changes in the peripheral blood TCR repertoire in vivo during primary and secondary sensitization of alopecia patients to the hapten diphenylcyclopropenone (DPC). Blood samples were taken from patients before sensitization (week 0) and at 2, 6 and about 24 weeks after DPC sensitization. Blood for TCR sequencing was provided by twenty-nine alopecia patients at one to four time points (pre-sensitization, 2, 6 and 24 weeks).

This clonotype was picked up many times. The clone's antigen remains unknown. The sample holds no much larger clone one base away, and base qualities are not on file. Results the study describes overall, beyond this receptor: The number of PT1 expanded TCRs positively correlated with patch test score, significant at thresholds 8, 16 and 32 but not 4. The number of TCRs above 1 in 1000 frequency did not change with DPC sensitization; there was no evidence of global repertoire structure alterations. Alopecia, a presumed autoimmune disease, was present in all patients, so the immune response of the patients might differ from that of healthy individuals. Compared with pre-sensitization or healthy control sets, expanded TCRs formed significantly more large CDR3 similarity clusters, which is consistent with antigen-driven responses. Repeated subsampling changed both the strength of the expansion versus patch-test correlation and the threshold at which the correlation became significant.

CDR1 and CDR2 are drawn from the germline V gene: SQVTM, ANQGSEA. Trimming takes 4 bases from V and 1 base from J, and the germline ends sit 10 bases apart. The CDR3 has 13 amino acids, counting the end cysteine and phenylalanine. Only the CDR3 region is kept as DNA, spanning 39 bases read in frame from base 1. In the paper's terms, the time point label means: patch test 1, 2 weeks after DPC sensitization. The treatment or condition label of this sample denotes: therapeutic diphenylcyclopropenone sensitization with weekly scalp DPC. At each patch-test visit, blood was drawn before the patch test was applied. Eligible patients were aged 18 to 70, diagnosed with alopecia, deemed suitable for DPC therapy, and excluded if pregnant. Total RNA was isolated from unfractionated whole blood collected in Tempus Blood RNA tubes. The library was made by RACE. Sequenced on a NextSeq 500. During library preparation, unique molecular identifiers were attached to individual cDNA molecules so that TCRs could be counted quantitatively and reproducibly. From each blood RNA sample, both TCR alpha and TCR beta chains were sequenced. For the original study's pipeline: Samples had a median of 95,638 TCRs, with a range from roughly 23,224 to 700,000. V, J and CDR3 annotation of the TCR reads was performed with the Decombinator software suite. For PS versus PT1 abundance plots, all samples were subsampled to the same number of TCRs (28,000). TCRs were defined as expanded if absent before sensitization and observed at least eight times at the 2-week time point. TCRdb took the public reads, trimmed them with fastp at Q25, ran MiXCR for clone calling and kept in-frame beta chains. Each record represents a unique CDR3 protein, reported with the most common genes and DNA among its rows. The V and J calls and clone size are TCRdb's, not the authors'. This sample is represented by roughly 180,000 distinct CDR3 sequences; approximately 14% of them were singletons. The ten largest clones add up to 1.7% of the sample.

The sample was whole blood, taken in connection with sensitization to the hapten diphenylcyclopropenone (DPC). This TCR was recovered from a woman aged 30 to 39 with alopecia areata. Some clones in this sample may be carry-over from other donors' samples. The chain joins TRBV29-1 to TRBJ1-1, with no D gene named confidently. The CDR3 amino acid sequence is: CSVGHNPNTEAFF. The nucleotide sequence is given as TGCAGCGTTGGCCATAACCCGAACACTGAAGCTTTCTTT.